The rows below give T cell receptor beta chains drawn from one sample of a study of cytomegalovirus exposure and HLA in healthy donors. Profiling relied on immunoSEQ multiplex PCR, and the TCRdb table lists in-frame clones only, not all of them. This table has 130,000 to 150,000 clones, 73% appearing once. Sequencing was carried out using PBMCs. The receptors were gathered from a human donor in good health. CDR3s include the opening cysteine and the closing phenylalanine or tryptophan. A D gene is named only where the DNA matches it firmly. Clone size is shown for a subset of rows, as once, few, many or a class of expanded clone.

TRBJ1-6,NA,TRBV5-6,NA,TGTGCCAGCAGCTTCGGGTCCCAGTTTTCACCCCTCCACTTT,CASSFGSQFSPLHF
TRBJ2-7,NA,TRBV27,TRBD1,TGTGCCAGCAGTTTCAACAGGGGGGTATACGAGCAGTACTTC,CASSFNRGVYEQYF
TRBJ2-2,NA,TRBV5-1,TRBD2,TGCGCCAGCAGCTTGGGGGGACTAGCGGGAGGCACCGGGGAGCTGTTTTTT,CASSLGGLAGGTGELFF
TRBJ2-7,few,TRBV1,NA,TGCACCAGCAGCCAAGACCAGGGGCTAGGTACCTACGAGCAGTACTTC,CTSSQDQGLGTYEQYF
TRBJ1-5,NA,TRBV4-1,TRBD1,TGCGCCAGCAGCCAAGACAGGGGGCTCAGTCAGCCCCAGCATTTT,CASSQDRGLSQPQHF
TRBJ2-1,NA,TRBV27,NA,TGTGCCAGCAGTTACGCGTTATACAATGAGCAGTTCTTC,CASSYALYNEQFF
TRBJ2-3,NA,TRBV11-3,TRBD2,TGTGCCAGCAGCGTGGGGACTAGCGGAAGCACAGATACGCAGTATTTT,CASSVGTSGSTDTQYF
TRBJ2-1,few,TRBV21-1,NA,TGTGCCAGCAGCAAGACCCGACAGGGCAGGGGTAATGAGCAGTTCTTC,CASSKTRQGRGNEQFF
TRBJ2-1,few,TRBV7-9,TRBD1,TGTGCCAGCAGCTCGTGGGGGACAGGGAGGAATGAGCAGTTCTTC,CASSSWGTGRNEQFF
TRBJ2-1,NA,TRBV4-1,NA,TGCGCCAGCAGCCTGACCGGGACCCCGGGGGAGGAGCAGTTCTTC,CASSLTGTPGEEQFF
TRBJ1-3,NA,TRBV2,TRBD1,TGTGCCAGTGCCCGGGACAGGGCAGGGAGCTCTGGAAACACCATATATTTT,CASARDRAGSSGNTIYF
TRBJ1-2,NA,TRBV5-1,NA,TGCGCCAGCAGCTGGGGACTGGTGACTAACTATGGCTACACCTTC,CASSWGLVTNYGYTF
TRBJ1-1,NA,TRBV5-4,NA,TGTGCCAGCAGATTGTGGGAGGGCGGTGAAGCTTTCTTT,CASRLWEGGEAFF
TRBJ1-2,once,TRBV27,TRBD1,TGTGCCAGCAGTTTATCGACAGGGGGCGATGGCTACACCTTC,CASSLSTGGDGYTF
TRBJ2-3,NA,TRBV14,TRBD1,TGTGCCAGCAGCCCCTATCAGGGGGCCGCAGATACGCAGTATTTT,CASSPYQGAADTQYF